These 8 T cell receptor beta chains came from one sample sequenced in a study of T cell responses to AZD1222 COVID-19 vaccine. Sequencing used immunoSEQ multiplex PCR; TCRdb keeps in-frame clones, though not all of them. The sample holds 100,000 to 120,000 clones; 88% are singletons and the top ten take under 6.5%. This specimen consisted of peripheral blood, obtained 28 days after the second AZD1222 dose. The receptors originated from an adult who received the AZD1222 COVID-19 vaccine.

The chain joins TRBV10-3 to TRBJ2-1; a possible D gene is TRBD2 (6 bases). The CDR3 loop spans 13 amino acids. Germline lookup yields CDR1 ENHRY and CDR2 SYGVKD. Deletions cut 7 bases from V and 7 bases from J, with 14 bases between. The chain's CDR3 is CAITGGIQNEQFF. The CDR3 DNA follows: TGTGCCATCACGGGCGGGATCCAAAATGAGCAGTTCTTC.

The CDR3 DNA follows: TGTGCCATCAGTGAGCAGAGAAGGGGAAACGAGGCTTTCTTT. This codes for CAISEQRRGNEAFF. V gene TRBV10-3 combines with J gene TRBJ1-1; D may be TRBD1 (5 bases). Germline CDR1 ENHRY, CDR2 SYGVKD. V was shortened by 2 bases and J by 11 bases, with 18 bases between the two germline ends. The CDR3 has 14 amino acids.

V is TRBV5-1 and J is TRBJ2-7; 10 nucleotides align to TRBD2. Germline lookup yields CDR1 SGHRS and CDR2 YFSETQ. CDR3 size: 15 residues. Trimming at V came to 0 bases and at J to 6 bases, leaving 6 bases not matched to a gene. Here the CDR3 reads CASSLGGTSAGEQYF. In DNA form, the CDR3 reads TGCGCCAGCAGCTTGGGGGGGACTAGCGCAGGCGAGCAGTACTTC. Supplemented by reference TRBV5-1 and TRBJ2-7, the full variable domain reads KAGVTQTPRYLIKTRGQQVTLSCSPISGHRSVSWYQQTPGQGLQFLFEYFSETQRNKGNFPGRFSGRQFSNSRSEMNVSTLELGDSALYLCASSLGGTSAGEQYFGPGTRLTVT.

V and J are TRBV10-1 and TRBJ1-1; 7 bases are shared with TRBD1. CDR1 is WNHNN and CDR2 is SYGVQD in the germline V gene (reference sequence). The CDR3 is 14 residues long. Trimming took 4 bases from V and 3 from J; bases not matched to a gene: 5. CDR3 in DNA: TGCGCCAGCAGTGGGGACAGTCGATACACTGAAGCTTTCTTT. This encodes CASSGDSRYTEAFF.

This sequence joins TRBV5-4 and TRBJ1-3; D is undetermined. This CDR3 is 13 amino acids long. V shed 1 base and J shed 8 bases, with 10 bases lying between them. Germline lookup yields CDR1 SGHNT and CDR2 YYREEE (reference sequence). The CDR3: CASSLSGSYTIYF. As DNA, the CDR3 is TGTGCCAGCAGCTTGTCGGGGTCGTACACCATATATTTT.

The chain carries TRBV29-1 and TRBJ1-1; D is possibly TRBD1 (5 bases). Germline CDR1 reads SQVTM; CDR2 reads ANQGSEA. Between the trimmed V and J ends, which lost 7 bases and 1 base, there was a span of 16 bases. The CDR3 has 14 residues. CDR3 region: CSAGGGWANTEAFF. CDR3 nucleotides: TGCAGCGCCGGGGGAGGGTGGGCGAACACTGAAGCTTTCTTT.

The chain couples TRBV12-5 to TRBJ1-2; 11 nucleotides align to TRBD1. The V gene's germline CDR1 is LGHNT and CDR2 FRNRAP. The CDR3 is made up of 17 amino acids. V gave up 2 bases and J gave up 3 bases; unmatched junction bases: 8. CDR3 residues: CASGLTTGTGGDYGYTF. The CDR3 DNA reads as TGTGCTAGTGGTTTGACCACCGGGACAGGGGGTGACTATGGCTACACCTTC.

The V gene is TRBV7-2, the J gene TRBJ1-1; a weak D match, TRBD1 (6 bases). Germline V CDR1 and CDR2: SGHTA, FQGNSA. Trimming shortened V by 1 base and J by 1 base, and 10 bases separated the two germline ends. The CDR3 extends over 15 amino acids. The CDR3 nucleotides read TGTGCCAGCAGCTTAGGAACAGGGAGGAACACTGAAGCTTTCTTT. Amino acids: CASSLGTGRNTEAFF.